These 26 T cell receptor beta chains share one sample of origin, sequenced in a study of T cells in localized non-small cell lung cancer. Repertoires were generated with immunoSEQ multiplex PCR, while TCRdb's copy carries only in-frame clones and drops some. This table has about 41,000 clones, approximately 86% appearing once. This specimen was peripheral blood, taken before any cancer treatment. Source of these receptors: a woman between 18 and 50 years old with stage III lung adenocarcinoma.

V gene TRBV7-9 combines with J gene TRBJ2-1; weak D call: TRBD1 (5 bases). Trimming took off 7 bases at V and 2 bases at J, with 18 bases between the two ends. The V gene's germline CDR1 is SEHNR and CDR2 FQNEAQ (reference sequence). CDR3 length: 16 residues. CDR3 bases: TGTGCCAGCAACGCAATAGGAGACAGCCCCTACAATGAGCAGTTCTTC. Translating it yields CASNAIGDSPYNEQFF.

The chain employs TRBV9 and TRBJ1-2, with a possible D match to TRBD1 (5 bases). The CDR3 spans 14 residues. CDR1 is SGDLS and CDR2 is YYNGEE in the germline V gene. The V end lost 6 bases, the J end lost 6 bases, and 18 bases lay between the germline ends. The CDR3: CASNPQGAQHGYTF. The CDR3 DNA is TGTGCCAGCAATCCGCAGGGTGCGCAACATGGCTACACCTTC.

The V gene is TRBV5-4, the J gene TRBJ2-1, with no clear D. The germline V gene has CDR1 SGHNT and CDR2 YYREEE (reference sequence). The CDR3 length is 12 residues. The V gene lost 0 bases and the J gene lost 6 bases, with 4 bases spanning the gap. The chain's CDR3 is CASSLVVNEQFF. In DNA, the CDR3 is TGTGCCAGCAGCTTGGTTGTCAATGAGCAGTTCTTC.

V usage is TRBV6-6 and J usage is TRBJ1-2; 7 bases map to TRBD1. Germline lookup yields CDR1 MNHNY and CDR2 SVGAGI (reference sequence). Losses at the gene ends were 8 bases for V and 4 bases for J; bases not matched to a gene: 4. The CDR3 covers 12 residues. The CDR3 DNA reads TGTGCCAGCTCCCGACAGGGCTATGGCTACACCTTC. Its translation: CASSRQGYGYTF.

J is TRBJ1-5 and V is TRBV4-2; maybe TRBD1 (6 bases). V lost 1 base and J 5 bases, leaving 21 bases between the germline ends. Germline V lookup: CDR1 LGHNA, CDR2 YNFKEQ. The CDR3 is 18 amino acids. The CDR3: CASSQVFRGAPRDQPQHF. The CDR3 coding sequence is TGTGCCAGCAGCCAAGTTTTCCGGGGGGCCCCGCGGGATCAGCCCCAGCATTTT.

The CDR3 region has the DNA TGCAGCGCCCGGACAGGGGGCGATCAGCCCCAGCATTTT. Its protein is CSARTGGDQPQHF. The J gene is TRBJ1-5, the V gene TRBV29-1; 11 bases map to TRBD1. The ends lost 7 bases at V and 5 bases at J; junction bases unmatched: 4. Germline V gene sequence: CDR1 SQVTM, CDR2 ANQGSEA. The CDR3 totals 13 residues.

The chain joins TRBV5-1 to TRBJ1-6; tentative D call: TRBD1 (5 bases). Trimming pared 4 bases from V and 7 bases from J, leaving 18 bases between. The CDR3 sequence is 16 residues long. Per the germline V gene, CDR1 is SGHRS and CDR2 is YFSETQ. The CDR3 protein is CASSAKLGQANSPLHF. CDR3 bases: TGCGCCAGCAGCGCAAAGTTGGGGCAGGCAAATTCACCCCTCCACTTT.

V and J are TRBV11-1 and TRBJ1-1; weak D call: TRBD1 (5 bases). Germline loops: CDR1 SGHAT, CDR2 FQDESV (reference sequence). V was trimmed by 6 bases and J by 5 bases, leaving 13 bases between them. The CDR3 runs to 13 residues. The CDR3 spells CASRSQGGTEAFF. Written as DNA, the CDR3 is TGTGCCAGCAGATCCCAGGGAGGTACTGAAGCTTTCTTT.

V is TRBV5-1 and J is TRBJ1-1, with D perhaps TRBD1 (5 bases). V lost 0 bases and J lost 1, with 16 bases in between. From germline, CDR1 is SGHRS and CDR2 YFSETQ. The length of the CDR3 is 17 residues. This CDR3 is CASSLDGGRRGNTEAFF. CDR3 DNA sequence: TGCGCCAGCAGCTTGGACGGGGGTAGAAGAGGGAACACTGAAGCTTTCTTT.

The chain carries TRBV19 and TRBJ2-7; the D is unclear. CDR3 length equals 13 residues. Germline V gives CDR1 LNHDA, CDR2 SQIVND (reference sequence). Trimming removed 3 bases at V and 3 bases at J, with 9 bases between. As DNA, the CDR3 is TGTGCCAGTAGTATTGCTGTGAACTACGAGCAGTACTTC. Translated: CASSIAVNYEQYF.

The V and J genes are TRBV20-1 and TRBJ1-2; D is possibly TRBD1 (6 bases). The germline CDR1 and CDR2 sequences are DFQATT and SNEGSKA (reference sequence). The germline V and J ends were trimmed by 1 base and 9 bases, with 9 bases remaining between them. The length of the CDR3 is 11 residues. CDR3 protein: CSARGTASYTF. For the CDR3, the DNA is TGCAGTGCTAGAGGGACAGCGAGCTACACCTTC.

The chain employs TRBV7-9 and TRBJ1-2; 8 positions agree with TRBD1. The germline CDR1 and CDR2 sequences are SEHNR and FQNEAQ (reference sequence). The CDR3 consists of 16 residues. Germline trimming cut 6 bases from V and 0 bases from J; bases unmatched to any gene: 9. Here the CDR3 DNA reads TGTGCCAGCAGGCTCCCGGGACAGGTGTCTAACTATGGCTACACCTTC. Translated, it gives CASRLPGQVSNYGYTF. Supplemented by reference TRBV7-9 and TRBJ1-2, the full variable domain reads DTGVSQNPRHKITKRGQNVTFRCDPISEHNRLYWYRQTLGQGPEFLTYFQNEAQLEKSRLLSDRFSAERPKGSFSTLEIQRTEQGDSAMYLCASRLPGQVSNYGYTFGSGTRLTVV.

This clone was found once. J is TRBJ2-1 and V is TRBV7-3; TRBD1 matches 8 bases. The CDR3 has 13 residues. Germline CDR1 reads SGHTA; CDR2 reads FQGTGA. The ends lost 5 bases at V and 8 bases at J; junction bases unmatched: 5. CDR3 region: CASSPSTGDEQFF. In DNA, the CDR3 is TGTGCCAGCAGCCCATCGACAGGGGATGAGCAGTTCTTC.

This chain's CDR3 is CASSVPGTSPWGQYF. CDR3 in DNA: TGTGCCAGTAGTGTACCCGGGACAAGTCCCTGGGGGCAGTACTTC. The chain combines TRBV19 with TRBJ2-7; a possible D gene is TRBD1 (6 bases). There are 15 residues in the CDR3. The V and J ends lost 5 bases and 9 bases respectively, with 23 bases between them. The germline V gene has CDR1 LNHDA and CDR2 SQIVND (reference sequence).

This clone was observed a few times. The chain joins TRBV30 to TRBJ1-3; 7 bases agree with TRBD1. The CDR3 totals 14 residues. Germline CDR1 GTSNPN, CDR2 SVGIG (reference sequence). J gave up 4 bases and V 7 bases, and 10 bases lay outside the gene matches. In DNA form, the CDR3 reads TGTGCCTCATCCCCTGGGACAGAAGGAAACACCATATATTTT. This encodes CASSPGTEGNTIYF.

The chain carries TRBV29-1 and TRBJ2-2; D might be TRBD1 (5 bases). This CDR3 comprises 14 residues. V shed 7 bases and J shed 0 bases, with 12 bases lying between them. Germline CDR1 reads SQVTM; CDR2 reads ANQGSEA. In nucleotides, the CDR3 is TGCAGCGCCCTCCAGGGAACGAACACCGGGGAGCTGTTTTTT. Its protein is CSALQGTNTGELFF.

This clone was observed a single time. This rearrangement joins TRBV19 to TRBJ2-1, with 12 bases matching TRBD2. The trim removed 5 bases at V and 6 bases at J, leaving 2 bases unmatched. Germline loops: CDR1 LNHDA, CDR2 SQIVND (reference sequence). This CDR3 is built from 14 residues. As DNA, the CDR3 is TGTGCCAGTAGTCGACTAGCGGGGGTCAATGAGCAGTTCTTC. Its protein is CASSRLAGVNEQFF.

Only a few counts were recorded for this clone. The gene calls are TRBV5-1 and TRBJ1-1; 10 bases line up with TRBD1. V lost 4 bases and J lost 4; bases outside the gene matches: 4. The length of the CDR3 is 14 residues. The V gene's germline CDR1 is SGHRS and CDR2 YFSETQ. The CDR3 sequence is CASSLRDRGTEAFF. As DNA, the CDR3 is TGCGCCAGCAGCCTCCGGGACAGGGGCACTGAAGCTTTCTTT.

CDR3 protein: CASKPIATNTGELFF. The DNA of the CDR3 is TGTGCCAGTAAGCCCATAGCAACGAACACCGGGGAGCTGTTTTTT. The rearrangement uses TRBV19 and TRBJ2-2; no definite D call. The CDR3 sequence is 15 residues long. The V gene lost 7 bases and the J gene lost 0 bases, with 12 bases spanning the gap. Germline CDR1 and CDR2: LNHDA and SQIVND (reference sequence).

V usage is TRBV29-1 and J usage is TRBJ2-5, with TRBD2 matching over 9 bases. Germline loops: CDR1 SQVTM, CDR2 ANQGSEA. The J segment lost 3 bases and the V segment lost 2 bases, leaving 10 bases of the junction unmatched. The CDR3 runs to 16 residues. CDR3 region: CSVETQKRGAEETQYF. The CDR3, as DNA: TGCAGCGTTGAAACACAGAAGCGGGGGGCCGAAGAGACCCAGTACTTC.

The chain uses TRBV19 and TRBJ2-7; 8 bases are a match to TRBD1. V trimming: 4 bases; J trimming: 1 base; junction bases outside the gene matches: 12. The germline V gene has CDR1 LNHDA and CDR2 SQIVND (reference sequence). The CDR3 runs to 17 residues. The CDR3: CASSKKTGAAASYEQYF. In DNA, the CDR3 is TGTGCCAGTAGTAAAAAGACAGGGGCTGCAGCTTCCTACGAGCAGTACTTC. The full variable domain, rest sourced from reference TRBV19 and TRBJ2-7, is DGGITQSPKYLFRKEGQNVTLSCEQNLNHDAMYWYRQDPGQGLRLIYYSQIVNDFQKGDIAEGYSVSREKKESFPLTVTSAQKNPTAFYLCASSKKTGAAASYEQYFGPGTRLTVT.

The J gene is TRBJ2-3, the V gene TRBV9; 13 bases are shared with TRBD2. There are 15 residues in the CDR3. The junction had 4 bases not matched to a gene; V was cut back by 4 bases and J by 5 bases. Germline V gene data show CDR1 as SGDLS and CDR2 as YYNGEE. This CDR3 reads CASSPRTSGGDTQYF. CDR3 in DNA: TGTGCCAGCAGCCCTCGGACTAGCGGGGGAGATACGCAGTATTTT.

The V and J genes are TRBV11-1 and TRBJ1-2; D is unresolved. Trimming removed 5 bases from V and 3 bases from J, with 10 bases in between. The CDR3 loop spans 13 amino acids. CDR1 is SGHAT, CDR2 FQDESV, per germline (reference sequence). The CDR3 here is CASSRTADYGYTF. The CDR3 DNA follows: TGTGCCAGCAGCAGAACAGCAGACTATGGCTACACCTTC.

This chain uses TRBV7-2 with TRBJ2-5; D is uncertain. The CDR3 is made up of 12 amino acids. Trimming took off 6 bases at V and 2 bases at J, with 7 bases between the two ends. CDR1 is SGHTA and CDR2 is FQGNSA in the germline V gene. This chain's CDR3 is CASRLRQETQYF. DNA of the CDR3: TGTGCCAGCAGATTGAGGCAAGAGACCCAGTACTTC.

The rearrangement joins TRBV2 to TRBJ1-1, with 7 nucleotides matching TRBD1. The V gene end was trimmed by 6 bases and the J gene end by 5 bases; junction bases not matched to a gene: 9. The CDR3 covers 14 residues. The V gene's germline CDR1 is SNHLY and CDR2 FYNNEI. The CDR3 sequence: CASREQGGKTEAFF. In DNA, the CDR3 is TGTGCCAGCAGAGAGCAGGGGGGAAAAACTGAAGCTTTCTTT.

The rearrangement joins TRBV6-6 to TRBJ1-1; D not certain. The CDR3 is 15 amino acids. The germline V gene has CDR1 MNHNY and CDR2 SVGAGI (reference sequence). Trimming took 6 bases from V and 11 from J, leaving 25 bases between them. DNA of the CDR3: TGTGCCAGCAGGCCAAAGGCCTCGGGTGCTGGGGTGGCTTTCTTT. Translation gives CASRPKASGAGVAFF.